One T cell receptor (beta chain) is described in this entry. The data were taken from a study of blood T cell repertoires in COVID-19. Overall study: Both acute and convalescent COVID-19 samples were obtained from the United States, Italy and Spain.

TCRdb's copy holds only in-frame clones and misses some; the assay was immunoSEQ multiplex PCR. This repertoire shows approximately 50,000 clones, more than 75% found once; its top ten account for 5.5% to 7.5%. CDR3 size: 13 residues. The germline V gene has CDR1 SGHVS and CDR2 FQNEAQ. Trimming removed 0 bases from V and 5 bases from J, with 7 bases in between. This TCR derives from a man aged 50-60 years with active COVID-19. The specimen sequenced was peripheral blood. The chain combines TRBV7-8 with TRBJ2-5; the D is unclear. This chain's CDR3 is CASSLALSETQYF. The DNA of the CDR3 is TGTGCCAGCAGCTTAGCTTTGAGTGAGACCCAGTACTTC.